Detailed here is one T cell receptor (beta chain). These data are taken from a study of blood T cell repertoires in COVID-19. As for the study in general: Acute and convalescent COVID-19 specimens originated in the United States, Italy and Spain.

The CDR3 runs 12 residues. The V segment lost 8 bases and the J segment 6 bases; nucleotides outside the gene matches: 6. CDR1 is LNHDA and CDR2 is SQIVND in the germline V gene (reference sequence). As handled by the study authors: Amplifying reference gene primers gave estimates of nucleated cell counts. Generated by immunoSEQ multiplex PCR, the TCRdb table keeps only in-frame clones and is missing some. D and trimming come from the DNA, and the V and J calls and clone size come from that table. Of 150,000 to 200,000 clones listed, over 70% were seen once; the top ten hold roughly 4.9%. Exposed study participants had met a COVID-19 case within 2 weeks before entry.

The TCR originated in a man in his 70s who had been exposed to COVID-19. The chain employs TRBV19 and TRBJ1-2; 7 nucleotides align to TRBD1. Sequencing input: PBMCs or T cells enriched from blood (not recorded which). This chain's CDR3 is CASFSGGHGYTF. The CDR3 DNA is TGTGCCAGTTTTTCAGGGGGGCATGGCTACACCTTC.